This T cell receptor (beta chain) emerged from a study of low-dose radiotherapy and immunotherapy resistance in tumors. The ends were cut back, 5 bases at V and 6 bases at J, with 22 bases in the middle. This CDR3 has 17 amino acids. In germline, CDR1 is SGHTA, CDR2 FQGNSA. Gene-specific TRAV and TRBV primers were used for first-strand cDNA, covering alpha and beta chains. With a V-primer adapter and a constant-region primer, TCRs were amplified for about 22 PCR cycles. MiXCR was run by TCRdb on the reads, yielding one entry per CDR3 protein. Among tens of thousands of distinct CDR3 sequences listed, 15% to 20% were seen once. This clonotype was recorded many times. Time point meaning: before trial treatment.

The specimen comprised PBMCs, sampled before treatment. This receptor was identified in a male donor with prostate cancer. V and J are TRBV7-2 and TRBJ2-2; the D gene is possibly TRBD1 (5 bases). CDR3 DNA: TGTGCCAGCAGCCGAACTGGGCCTAAGCAGGGCTCCGGGGAGCTGTTTTTT. It specifies CASSRTGPKQGSGELFF.